This TCR beta chain was captured in a study of T cell repertoires in ileal Crohn's disease. Background on the study: The M6 sample came from neoterminal ileum during colonoscopy after surgery.

As for time point: neoterminal ileum biopsy at postoperative endoscopy, about 6 months after surgery. Five hundred nanograms of biopsy DNA per sample underwent TCRB immunosequencing. Clones were read by immunoSEQ multiplex PCR, and TCRdb kept only the in-frame ones, dropping some. The sample holds roughly 17,000 clones, 65% to 80% seen once. General study points: Compared with CD4 T cells, sorted CD8 cells carried more expanded clones. Compared with non-smokers, active smokers at surgery showed more clonal expansions.

About this clone: As yet, its antigen is unknown.

CDR1 and CDR2 from the germline V gene are LGHNA and YSLEER. V lost 5 bases and J lost 6, with 16 bases in between. The CDR3 loop spans 14 amino acids. Input material: ileal tissue. This TCR came from an adult with Crohn's disease. This chain uses TRBV4-3 with TRBJ1-1, with a possible D match to TRBD1 (6 bases). CDR3 sequence reads: CASSSRQGRAEAFF. CDR3 DNA: TGCGCCAGCAGCTCTCGGCAGGGGAGAGCTGAAGCTTTCTTT.